This T cell receptor (beta chain) appears in the sequencing data of a study of OX40 agonist ivuxolimab in advanced cancers. CDR1 and CDR2 (germline): LGHNT, FRNRAP. Unmatched junction bases numbered 5, after V lost 3 bases and J lost 3 bases. CDR3 size: 15 residues. The assay was immunoSEQ multiplex PCR, and TCRdb's table has in-frame clones only and misses some. This table has approximately 66,000 clones, 70% to 90% appearing once. The receptor was isolated from an adult with an advanced solid tumor such as melanoma, head and neck, liver or kidney cancer. The V gene is TRBV12-5, the J gene TRBJ2-5, with 9 bases identical to TRBD2. The material was CD4+ or CD8+ T cells sorted from blood, obtained in a trial of the OX40 agonist ivuxolimab. The CDR3 DNA is TGTGCTAGTGGTTTAGAAGCGGGAGGTGAAGAGACCCAGTACTTC. This gives the protein CASGLEAGGEETQYF.